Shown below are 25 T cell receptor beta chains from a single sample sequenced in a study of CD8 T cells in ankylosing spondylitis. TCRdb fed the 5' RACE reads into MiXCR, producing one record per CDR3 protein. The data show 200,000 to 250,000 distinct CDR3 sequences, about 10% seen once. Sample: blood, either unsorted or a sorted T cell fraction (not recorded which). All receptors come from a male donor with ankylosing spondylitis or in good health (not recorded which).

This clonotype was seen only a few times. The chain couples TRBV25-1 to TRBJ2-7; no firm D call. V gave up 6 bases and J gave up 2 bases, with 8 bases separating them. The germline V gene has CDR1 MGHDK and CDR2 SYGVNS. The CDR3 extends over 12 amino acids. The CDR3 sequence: CASSGRTYEQYF. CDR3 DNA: TGTGCCAGCAGCGGAAGAACCTACGAGCAGTACTTC.

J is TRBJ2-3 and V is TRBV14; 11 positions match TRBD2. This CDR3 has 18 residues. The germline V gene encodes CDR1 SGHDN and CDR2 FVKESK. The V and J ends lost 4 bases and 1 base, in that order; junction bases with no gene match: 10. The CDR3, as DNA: TGTGCCAGCAGCCGGAGGTTACTAGCGGGAGATGGCACAGATACGCAGTATTTT. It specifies CASSRRLLAGDGTDTQYF.

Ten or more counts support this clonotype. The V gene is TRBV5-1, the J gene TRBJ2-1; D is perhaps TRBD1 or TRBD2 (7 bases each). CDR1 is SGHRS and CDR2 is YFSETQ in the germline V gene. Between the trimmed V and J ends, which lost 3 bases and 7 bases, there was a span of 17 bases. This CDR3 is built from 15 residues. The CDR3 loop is CASSSQGRGQNEQFF. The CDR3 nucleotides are TGCGCCAGCAGCTCCCAAGGGAGGGGGCAGAATGAGCAGTTCTTC.

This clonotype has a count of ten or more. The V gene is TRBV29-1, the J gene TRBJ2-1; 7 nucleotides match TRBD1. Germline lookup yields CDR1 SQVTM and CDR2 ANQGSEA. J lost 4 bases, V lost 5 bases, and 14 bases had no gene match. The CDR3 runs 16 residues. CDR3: CSVTPGQWSLYNEQFF. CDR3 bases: TGCAGCGTTACCCCGGGACAGTGGAGTCTATACAATGAGCAGTTCTTC.

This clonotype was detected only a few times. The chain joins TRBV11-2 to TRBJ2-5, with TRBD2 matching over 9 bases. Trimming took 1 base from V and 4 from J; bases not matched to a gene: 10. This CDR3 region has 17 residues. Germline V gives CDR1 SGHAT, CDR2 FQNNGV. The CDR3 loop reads CASSLGGRVVKGETQYF. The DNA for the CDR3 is TGTGCCAGCAGCTTAGGCGGGAGGGTCGTAAAGGGAGAGACCCAGTACTTC. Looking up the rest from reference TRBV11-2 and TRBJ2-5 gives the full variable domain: EAGVAQSPRYKIIEKRQSVAFWCNPISGHATLYWYQQILGQGPKLLIQFQNNGVVDDSQLPKDRFSAERLKGVDSTLKIQPAKLEDSAVYLCASSLGGRVVKGETQYFGPGTRLLVL.

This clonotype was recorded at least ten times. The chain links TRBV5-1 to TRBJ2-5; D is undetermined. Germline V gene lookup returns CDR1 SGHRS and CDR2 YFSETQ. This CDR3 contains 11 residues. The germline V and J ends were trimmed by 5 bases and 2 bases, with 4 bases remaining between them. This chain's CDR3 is CASSAQETQYF. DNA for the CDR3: TGCGCCAGCAGTGCTCAAGAGACCCAGTACTTC.

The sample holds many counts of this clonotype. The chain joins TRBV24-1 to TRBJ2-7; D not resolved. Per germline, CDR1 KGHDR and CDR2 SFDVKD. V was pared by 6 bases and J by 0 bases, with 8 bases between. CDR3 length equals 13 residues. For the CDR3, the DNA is TGTGCCACCAGTACCCCTAGCTCCTACGAGCAGTACTTC. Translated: CATSTPSSYEQYF.

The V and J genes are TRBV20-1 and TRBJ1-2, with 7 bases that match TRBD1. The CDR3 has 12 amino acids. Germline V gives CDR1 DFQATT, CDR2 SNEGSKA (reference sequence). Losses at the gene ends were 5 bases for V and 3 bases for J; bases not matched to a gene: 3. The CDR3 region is CSAFRGDYGYTF. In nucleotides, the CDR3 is TGCAGTGCTTTCAGGGGGGACTATGGCTACACCTTC.

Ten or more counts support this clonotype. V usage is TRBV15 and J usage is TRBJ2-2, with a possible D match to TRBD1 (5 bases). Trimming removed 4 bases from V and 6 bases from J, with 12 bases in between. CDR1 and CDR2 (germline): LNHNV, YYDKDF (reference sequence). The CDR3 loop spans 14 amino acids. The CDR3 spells CATSTGFSSGELFF. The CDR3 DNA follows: TGTGCCACCAGCACAGGGTTTTCGTCCGGGGAGCTGTTTTTT.

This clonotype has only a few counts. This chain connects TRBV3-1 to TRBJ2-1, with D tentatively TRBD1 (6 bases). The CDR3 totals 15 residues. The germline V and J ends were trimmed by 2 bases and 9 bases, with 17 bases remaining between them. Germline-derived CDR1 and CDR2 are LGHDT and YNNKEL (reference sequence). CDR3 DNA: TGTGCCAGCAGCCAAAAGGGGACATTCGTCTCTGAGCAGTTCTTC. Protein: CASSQKGTFVSEQFF.

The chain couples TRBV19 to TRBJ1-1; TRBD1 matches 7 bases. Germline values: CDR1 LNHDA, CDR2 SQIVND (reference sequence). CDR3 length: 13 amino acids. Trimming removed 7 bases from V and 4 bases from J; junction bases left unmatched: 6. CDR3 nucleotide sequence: TGTGCCAGTATCCGGGACAGATTCACTGAAGCTTTCTTT. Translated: CASIRDRFTEAFF.

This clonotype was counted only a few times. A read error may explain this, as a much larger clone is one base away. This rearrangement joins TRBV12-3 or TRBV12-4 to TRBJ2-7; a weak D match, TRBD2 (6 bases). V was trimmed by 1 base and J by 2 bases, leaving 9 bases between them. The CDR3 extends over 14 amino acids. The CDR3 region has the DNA TGTGCCAGCAGTTTAGGCGGGACCCCCTACGAGCAGTACTTC. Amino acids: CASSLGGTPYEQYF.

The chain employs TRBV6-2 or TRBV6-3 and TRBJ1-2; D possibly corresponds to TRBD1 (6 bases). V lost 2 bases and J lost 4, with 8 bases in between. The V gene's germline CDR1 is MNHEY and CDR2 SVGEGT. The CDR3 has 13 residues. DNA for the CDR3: TGTGCCAGCAGTTACGGGACAACCTATGGCTACACCTTC. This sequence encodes CASSYGTTYGYTF.

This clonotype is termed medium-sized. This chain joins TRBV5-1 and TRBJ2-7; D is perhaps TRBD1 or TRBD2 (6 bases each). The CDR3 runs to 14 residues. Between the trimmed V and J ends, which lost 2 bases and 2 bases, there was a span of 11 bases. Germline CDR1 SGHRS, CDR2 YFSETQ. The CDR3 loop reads CASSFLGGTYEQYF. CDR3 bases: TGCGCCAGCAGCTTCTTAGGGGGGACCTACGAGCAGTACTTC.

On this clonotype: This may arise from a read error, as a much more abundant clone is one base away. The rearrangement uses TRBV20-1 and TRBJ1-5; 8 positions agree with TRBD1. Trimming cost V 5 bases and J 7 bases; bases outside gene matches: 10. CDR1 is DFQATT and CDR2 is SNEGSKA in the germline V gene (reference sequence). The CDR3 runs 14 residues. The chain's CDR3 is CSASPGQDAQPQHF. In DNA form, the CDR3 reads TGCAGTGCTTCACCGGGACAGGATGCCCAGCCCCAGCATTTT.

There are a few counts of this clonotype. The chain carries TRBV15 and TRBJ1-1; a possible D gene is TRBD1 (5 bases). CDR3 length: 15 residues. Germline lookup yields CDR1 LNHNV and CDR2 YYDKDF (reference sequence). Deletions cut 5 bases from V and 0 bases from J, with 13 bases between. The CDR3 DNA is TGTGCCACCAGCGAGATAAGGGGCATGAACACTGAAGCTTTCTTT. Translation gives CATSEIRGMNTEAFF.

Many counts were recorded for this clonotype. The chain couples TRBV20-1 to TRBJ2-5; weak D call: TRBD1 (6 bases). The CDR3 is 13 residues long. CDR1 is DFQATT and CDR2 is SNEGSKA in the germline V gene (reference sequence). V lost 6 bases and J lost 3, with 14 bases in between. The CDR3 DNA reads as TGCAGTGCACGGGACAACGAAAAAGAGACCCAGTACTTC. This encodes CSARDNEKETQYF.

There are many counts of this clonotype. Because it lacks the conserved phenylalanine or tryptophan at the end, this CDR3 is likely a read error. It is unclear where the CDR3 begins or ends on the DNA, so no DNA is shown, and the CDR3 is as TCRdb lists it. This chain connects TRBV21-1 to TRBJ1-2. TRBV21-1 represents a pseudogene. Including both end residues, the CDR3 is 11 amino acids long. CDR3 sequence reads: CASSKAVVAAP.

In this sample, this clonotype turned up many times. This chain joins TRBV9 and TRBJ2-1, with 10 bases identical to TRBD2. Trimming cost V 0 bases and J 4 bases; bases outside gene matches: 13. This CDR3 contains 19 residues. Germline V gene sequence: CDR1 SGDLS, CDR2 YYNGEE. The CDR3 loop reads CASSVARSRTSGRYNEQFF. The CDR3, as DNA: TGTGCCAGCAGCGTAGCCCGCTCCCGGACTAGCGGAAGATACAATGAGCAGTTCTTC.

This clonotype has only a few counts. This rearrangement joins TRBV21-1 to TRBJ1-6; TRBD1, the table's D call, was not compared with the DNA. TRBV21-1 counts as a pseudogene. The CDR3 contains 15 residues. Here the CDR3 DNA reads TGTGCCAGCATAGGGGGGAACCCATATAATTCACCCCTCCACTTT. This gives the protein CASIGGNPYNSPLHF.

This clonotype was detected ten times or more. The CDR3 loop reads CAISDPGRGTYNEQFF. CDR3 nucleotide sequence: TGTGCCATCAGTGATCCCGGGAGGGGTACATACAATGAGCAGTTCTTC. The chain employs TRBV10-3 and TRBJ2-1, with TRBD2 identical over 8 bases. Trimming removed 3 bases from V and 4 bases from J; junction bases left unmatched: 8. Germline V gives CDR1 ENHRY, CDR2 SYGVKD. The CDR3 covers 16 residues.

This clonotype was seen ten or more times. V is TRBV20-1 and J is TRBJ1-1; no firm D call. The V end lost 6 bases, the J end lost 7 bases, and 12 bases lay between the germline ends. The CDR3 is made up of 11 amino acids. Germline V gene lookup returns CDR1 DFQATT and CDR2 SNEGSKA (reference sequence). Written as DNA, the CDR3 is TGCAGTGCGCCTTTCTTTGGTGAAGCTTTCTTT. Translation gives CSAPFFGEAFF.

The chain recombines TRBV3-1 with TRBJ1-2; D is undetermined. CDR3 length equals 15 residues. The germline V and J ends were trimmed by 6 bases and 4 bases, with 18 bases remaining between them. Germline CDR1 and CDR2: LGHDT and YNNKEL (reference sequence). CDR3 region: CASRYPCWETYGYTF. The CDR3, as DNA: TGTGCCAGCAGGTATCCGTGTTGGGAGACCTATGGCTACACCTTC.

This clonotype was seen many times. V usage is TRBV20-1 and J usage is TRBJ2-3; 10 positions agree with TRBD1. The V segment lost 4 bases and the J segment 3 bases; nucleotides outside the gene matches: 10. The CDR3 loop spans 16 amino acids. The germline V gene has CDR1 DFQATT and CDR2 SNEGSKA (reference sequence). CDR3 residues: CSAMRTGGMETDTQYF. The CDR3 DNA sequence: TGCAGTGCTATGAGGACAGGGGGTATGGAGACAGATACGCAGTATTTT.

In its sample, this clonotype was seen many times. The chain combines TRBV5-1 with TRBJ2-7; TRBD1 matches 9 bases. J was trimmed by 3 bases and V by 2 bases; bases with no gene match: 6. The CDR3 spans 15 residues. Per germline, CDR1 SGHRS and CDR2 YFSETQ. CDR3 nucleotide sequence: TGCGCCAGCAGCTTAACGACAGGGGGAGACTACGAGCAGTACTTC. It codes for CASSLTTGGDYEQYF.